The 2 T cell receptor beta chains given below trace back to one sample, sequenced in a study of control samples from healthy donors and cancer patients. Assay: immunoSEQ multiplex PCR; the TCRdb copy retains only in-frame clones and omits some. The sample contains 6,000 or so clones, over 60% of which appear only once. Sequencing was done on a sample of formalin-fixed, paraffin-embedded tissue. The receptors stem from a male donor with melanoma.

This clone showed up just once. Compared with germline, one end of the junction differs, possibly owing to a read error. The rearrangement joins TRBV30 to TRBJ2-7; 7 bases fit TRBD1. The CDR3 totals 14 residues. From germline, CDR1 is GTSNPN and CDR2 SVGIG (reference sequence). DNA of the CDR3: TGTACCTGGAGCCCCGGGACAGATCTCTACGAGCAGTACTTC. Its translation: CTWSPGTDLYEQYF.

This clone came up once. The chain uses TRBV10-3 and TRBJ2-7, with a possible D match to TRBD1 (6 bases). The V end lost 5 bases, the J end lost 7 bases, and 18 bases lay between the germline ends. Germline V gives CDR1 ENHRY, CDR2 SYGVKD. This CDR3 spans 14 amino acids. CDR3 amino acids: CAISTGQIAVEQYF. CDR3 DNA sequence: TGTGCCATCAGTACAGGACAGATCGCGGTGGAGCAGTACTTC.